The source of this TCR beta chain is a study of blood T cell repertoires in COVID-19. This table comes from immunoSEQ multiplex PCR, and its TCRdb copy is limited to in-frame clones, with some not included. The table records about 100,000 clones, 85% of them present only once. This clone was picked up one time. The sequencing sample was made of peripheral blood. The sequence was obtained from a woman in her 70s with active or convalescent COVID-19.

In nucleotides, the CDR3 is TGTGCCAGCAGGCAGGGGAAGCAGCCCCAGCATTTT. Its protein is CASRQGKQPQHF. The rearrangement joins TRBV5-8 to TRBJ1-5, with D possibly matching TRBD1 (6 bases). The CDR3 totals 12 residues. CDR1 and CDR2 from the germline V gene are SGHTS and YDEGEE. The germline V and J ends were trimmed by 5 bases and 7 bases, with 10 bases remaining between them.